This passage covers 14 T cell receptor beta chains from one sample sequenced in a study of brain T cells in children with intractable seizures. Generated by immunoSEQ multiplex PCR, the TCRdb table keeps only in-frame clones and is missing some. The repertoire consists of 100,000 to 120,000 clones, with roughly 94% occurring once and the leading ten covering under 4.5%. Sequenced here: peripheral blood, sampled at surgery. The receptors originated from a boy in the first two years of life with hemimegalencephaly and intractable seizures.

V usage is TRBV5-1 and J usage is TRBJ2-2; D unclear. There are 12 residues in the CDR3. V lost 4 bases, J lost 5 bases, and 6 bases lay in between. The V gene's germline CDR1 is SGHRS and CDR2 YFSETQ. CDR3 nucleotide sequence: TGCGCCAGCAGCATCAGTACCGGGGAGCTGTTTTTT. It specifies CASSISTGELFF.

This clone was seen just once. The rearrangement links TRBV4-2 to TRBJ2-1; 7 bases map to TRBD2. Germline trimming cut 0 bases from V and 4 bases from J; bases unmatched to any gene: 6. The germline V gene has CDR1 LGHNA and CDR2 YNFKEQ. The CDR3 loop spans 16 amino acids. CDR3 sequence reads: CASSQEFASGYNEQFF. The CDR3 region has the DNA TGTGCCAGCAGCCAAGAGTTCGCTAGCGGTTACAATGAGCAGTTCTTC.

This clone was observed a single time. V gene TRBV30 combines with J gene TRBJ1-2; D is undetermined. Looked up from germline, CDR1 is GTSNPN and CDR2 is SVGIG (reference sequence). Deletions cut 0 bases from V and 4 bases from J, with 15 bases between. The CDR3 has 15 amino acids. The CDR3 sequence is CAWSVRQFGGYGYTF. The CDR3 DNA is TGTGCCTGGAGTGTACGGCAGTTCGGTGGCTATGGCTACACCTTC.

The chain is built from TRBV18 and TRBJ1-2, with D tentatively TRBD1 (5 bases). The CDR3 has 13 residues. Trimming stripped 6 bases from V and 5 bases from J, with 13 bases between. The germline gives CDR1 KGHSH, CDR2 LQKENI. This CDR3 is CASSGTETYGYTF. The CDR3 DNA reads TGTGCCAGCTCTGGGACCGAAACTTATGGCTACACCTTC.

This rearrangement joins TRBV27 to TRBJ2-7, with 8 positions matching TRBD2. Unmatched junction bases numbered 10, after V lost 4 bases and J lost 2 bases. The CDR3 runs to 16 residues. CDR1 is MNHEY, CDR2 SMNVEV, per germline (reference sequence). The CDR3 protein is CASSSPFREGTYEQYF. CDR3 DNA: TGTGCCAGCAGTTCCCCTTTCCGGGAGGGGACCTACGAGCAGTACTTC.

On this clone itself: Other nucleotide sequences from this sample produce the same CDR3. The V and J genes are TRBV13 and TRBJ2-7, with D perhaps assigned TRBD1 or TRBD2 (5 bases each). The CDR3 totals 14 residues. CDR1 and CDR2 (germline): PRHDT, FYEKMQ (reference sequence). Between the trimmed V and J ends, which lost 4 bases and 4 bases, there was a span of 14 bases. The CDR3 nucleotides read TGTGCCAGCAGCTCGGGGACCGGCTTTTACGAGCAGTACTTC. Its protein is CASSSGTGFYEQYF.

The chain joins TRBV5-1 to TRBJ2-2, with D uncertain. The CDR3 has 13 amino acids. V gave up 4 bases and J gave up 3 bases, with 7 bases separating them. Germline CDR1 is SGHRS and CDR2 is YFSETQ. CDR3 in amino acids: CASSLPDTGELFF. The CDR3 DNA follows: TGCGCCAGCAGCCTACCCGACACCGGGGAGCTGTTTTTT.

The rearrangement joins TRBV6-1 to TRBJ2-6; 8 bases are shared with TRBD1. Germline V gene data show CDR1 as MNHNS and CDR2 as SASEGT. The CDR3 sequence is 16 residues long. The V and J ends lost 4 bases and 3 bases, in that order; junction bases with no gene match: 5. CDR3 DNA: TGTGCCAGCAGTGCCCGACAGGGGCTTGGGGCCAACGTCCTGACTTTC. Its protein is CASSARQGLGANVLTF.

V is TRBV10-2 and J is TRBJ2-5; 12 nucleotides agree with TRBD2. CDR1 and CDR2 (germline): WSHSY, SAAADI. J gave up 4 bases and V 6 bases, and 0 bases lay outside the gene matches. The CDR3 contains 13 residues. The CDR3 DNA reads TGCGCCAGCAGGACTAGCGGGAGAGAGACCCAGTACTTC. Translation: CASRTSGRETQYF.

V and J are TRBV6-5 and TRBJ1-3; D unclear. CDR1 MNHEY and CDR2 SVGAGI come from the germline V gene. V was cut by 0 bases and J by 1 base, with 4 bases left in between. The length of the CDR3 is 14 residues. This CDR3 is CASSYSTSGNTIYF. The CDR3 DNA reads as TGTGCCAGCAGTTACTCGACTTCTGGAAACACCATATATTTT.

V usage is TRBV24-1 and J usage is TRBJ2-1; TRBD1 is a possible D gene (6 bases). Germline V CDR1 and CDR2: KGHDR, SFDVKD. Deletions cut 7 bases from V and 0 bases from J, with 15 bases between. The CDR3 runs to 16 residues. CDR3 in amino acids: CATRQNRASSYNEQFF. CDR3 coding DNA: TGTGCCACCAGACAGAACAGGGCGTCCTCCTACAATGAGCAGTTCTTC.

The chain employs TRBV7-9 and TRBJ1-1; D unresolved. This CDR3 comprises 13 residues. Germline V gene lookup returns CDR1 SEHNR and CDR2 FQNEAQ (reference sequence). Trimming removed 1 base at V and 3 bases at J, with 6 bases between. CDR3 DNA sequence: TGTGCCAGCAGCTTAGGTAGTTACACTGAAGCTTTCTTT. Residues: CASSLGSYTEAFF.

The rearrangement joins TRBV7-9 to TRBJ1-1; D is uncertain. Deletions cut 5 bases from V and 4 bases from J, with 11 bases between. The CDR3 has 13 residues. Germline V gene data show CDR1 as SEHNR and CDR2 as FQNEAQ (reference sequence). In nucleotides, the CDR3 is TGTGCCAGCAGCCACGGGTTAAGCACTGAAGCTTTCTTT. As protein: CASSHGLSTEAFF.

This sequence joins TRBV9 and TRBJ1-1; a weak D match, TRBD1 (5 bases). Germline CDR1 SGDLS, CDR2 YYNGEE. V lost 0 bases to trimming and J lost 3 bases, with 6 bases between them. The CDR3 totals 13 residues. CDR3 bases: TGTGCCAGCAGCGTAGGGGGGGACACTGAAGCTTTCTTT. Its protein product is CASSVGGDTEAFF.